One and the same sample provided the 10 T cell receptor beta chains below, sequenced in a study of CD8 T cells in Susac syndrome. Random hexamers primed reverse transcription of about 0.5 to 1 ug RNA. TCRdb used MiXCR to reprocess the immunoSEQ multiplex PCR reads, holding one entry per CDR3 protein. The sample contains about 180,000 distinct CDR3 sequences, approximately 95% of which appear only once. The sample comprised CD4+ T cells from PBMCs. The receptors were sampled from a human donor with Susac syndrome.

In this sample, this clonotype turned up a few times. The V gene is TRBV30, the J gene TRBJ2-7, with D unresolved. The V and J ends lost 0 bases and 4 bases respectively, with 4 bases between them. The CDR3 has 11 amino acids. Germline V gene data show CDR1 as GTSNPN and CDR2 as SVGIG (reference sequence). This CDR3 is CAWSVSYEQYF. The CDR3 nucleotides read TGTGCCTGGAGTGTGAGTTACGAGCAGTACTTC.

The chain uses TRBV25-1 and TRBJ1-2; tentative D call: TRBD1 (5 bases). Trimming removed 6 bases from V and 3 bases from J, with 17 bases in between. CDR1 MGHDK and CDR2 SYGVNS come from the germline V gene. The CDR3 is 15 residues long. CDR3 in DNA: TGTGCCAGCAGCGTGGCTGGAGGGGAGCACTATGGCTACACCTTC. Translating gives CASSVAGGEHYGYTF.

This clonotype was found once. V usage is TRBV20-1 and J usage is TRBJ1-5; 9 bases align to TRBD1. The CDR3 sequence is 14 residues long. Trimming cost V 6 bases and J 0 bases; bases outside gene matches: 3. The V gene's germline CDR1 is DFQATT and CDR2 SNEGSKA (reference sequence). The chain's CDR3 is CSAVQGASNQPQHF. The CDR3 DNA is TGCAGTGCAGTACAGGGGGCTAGCAATCAGCCCCAGCATTTT.

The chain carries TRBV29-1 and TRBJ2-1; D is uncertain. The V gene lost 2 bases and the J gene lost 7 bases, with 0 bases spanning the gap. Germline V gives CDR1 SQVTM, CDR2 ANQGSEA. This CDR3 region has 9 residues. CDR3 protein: CSVENEQFF. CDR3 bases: TGCAGCGTTGAAAATGAGCAGTTCTTC.

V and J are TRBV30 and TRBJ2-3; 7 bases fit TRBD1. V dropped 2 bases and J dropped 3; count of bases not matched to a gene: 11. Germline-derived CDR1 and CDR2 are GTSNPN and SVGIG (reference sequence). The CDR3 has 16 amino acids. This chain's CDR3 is CAWSTWSGGLTDTQYF. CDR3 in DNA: TGTGCCTGGAGTACTTGGTCAGGGGGATTAACAGATACGCAGTATTTT. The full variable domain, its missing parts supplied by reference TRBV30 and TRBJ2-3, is SQTIHQWPATLVQPVGSPLSLECTVEGTSNPNLYWYRQAAGRGLQLLFYSVGIGQISSEVPQNLSASRPQDRQFILSSKKLLLSDSGFYLCAWSTWSGGLTDTQYFGPGTRLTVL.

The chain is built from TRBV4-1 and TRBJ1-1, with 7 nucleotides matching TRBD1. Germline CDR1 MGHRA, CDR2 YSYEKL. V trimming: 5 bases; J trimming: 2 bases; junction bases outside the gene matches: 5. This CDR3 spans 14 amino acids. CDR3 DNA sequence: TGCGCCAGCAGCTTCCGGACAGGAAACACTGAAGCTTTCTTT. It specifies CASSFRTGNTEAFF.

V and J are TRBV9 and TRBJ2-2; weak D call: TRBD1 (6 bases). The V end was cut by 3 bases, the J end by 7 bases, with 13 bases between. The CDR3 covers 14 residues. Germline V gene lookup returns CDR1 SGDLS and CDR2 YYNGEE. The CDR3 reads CASSALIGGGELFF. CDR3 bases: TGTGCCAGCAGCGCCTTGATAGGGGGCGGGGAGCTGTTTTTT.

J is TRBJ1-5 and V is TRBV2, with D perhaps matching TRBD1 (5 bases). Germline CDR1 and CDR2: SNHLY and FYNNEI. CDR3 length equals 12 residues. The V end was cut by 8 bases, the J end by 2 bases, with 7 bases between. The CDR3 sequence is CASGGGNQPQHF. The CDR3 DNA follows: TGTGCCAGCGGGGGGGGCAATCAGCCCCAGCATTTT.

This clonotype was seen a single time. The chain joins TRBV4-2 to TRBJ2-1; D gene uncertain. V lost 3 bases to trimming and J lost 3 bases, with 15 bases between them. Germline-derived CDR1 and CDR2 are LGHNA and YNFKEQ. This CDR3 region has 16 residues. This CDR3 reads CASSHTTGGFYNEQFF. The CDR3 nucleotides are TGTGCCAGCAGCCATACCACCGGTGGGTTCTACAATGAGCAGTTCTTC.

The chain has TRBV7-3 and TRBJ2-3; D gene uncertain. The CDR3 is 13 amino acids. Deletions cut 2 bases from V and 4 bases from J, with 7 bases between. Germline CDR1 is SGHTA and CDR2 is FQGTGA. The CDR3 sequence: CASSLGRSDTQYF. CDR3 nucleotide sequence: TGTGCCAGCAGCTTAGGGCGCTCAGATACGCAGTATTTT.